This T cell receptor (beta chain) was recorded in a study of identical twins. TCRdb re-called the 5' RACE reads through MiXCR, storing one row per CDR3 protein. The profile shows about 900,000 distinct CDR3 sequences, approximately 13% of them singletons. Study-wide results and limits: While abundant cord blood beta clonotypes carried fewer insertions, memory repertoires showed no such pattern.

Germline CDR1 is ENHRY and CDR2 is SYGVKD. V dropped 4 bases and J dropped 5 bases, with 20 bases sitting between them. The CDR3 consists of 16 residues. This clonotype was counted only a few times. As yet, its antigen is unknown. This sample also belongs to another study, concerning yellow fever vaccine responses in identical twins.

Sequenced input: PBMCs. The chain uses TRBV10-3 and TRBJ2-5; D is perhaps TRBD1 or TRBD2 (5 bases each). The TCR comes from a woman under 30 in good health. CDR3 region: CAISAGARFERETQYF. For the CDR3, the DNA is TGTGCCATCAGTGCTGGGGCGAGGTTCGAGCGGGAGACCCAGTACTTC.